This entry lists 27 T cell receptor beta chains sequenced from one sample in a study of T cell responses to AZD1222 COVID-19 vaccine. TCRdb's copy holds only in-frame clones and misses some; the assay was immunoSEQ multiplex PCR. This sample has around 100,000 clones; 86% occur once, and the top ten carry 6.3%. The specimen comprised peripheral blood, sampled on day 0 of AZD1222 vaccination. These TCRs come from an adult in good health.

This sequence joins TRBV5-1 and TRBJ2-7; D unclear. Trimming pared 0 bases from V and 0 bases from J, leaving 10 bases between. The CDR3 has 15 residues. Germline CDR1 reads SGHRS; CDR2 reads YFSETQ. CDR3 sequence: CASSLESGVSYEQYF. Here the CDR3 DNA reads TGCGCCAGCAGCTTGGAGTCAGGTGTCTCCTACGAGCAGTACTTC.

The V gene is TRBV6-6, the J gene TRBJ2-5, with D tentatively TRBD1 (6 bases). The V gene lost 6 bases and the J gene lost 3 bases, with 11 bases spanning the gap. CDR3 length: 13 amino acids. Germline lookup yields CDR1 MNHNY and CDR2 SVGAGI (reference sequence). In DNA form, the CDR3 reads TGTGCCAGCAGCACGGACAGAAAAGAGACCCAGTACTTC. It specifies CASSTDRKETQYF.

The chain uses TRBV30 and TRBJ1-1; the D is unclear. CDR1 GTSNPN and CDR2 SVGIG come from the germline V gene (reference sequence). The germline V and J ends were trimmed by 8 bases and 1 base, with 11 bases remaining between them. The length of the CDR3 is 12 residues. CDR3 in amino acids: CAGAAGNTEAFF. The CDR3 bases are TGTGCCGGCGCAGCAGGGAACACTGAAGCTTTCTTT.

The rearrangement links TRBV4-2 to TRBJ1-2; D is undetermined. CDR3 length: 13 residues. The germline CDR1 and CDR2 sequences are LGHNA and YNFKEQ. Trimming pared 0 bases from V and 9 bases from J, leaving 11 bases between. For the CDR3, the DNA is TGTGCCAGCAGCCAAGATCCAGTTACGCGCTACACCTTC. Translating gives CASSQDPVTRYTF.

The rearrangement links TRBV30 to TRBJ2-7; D call uncertain. V lost 1 base, J lost 4 bases, and 8 bases lay in between. The CDR3 runs 12 residues. The germline CDR1 and CDR2 sequences are GTSNPN and SVGIG (reference sequence). The CDR3 sequence: CAWSDDSYEQYF. CDR3 DNA sequence: TGTGCCTGGAGTGACGATTCGTACGAGCAGTACTTC.

For the CDR3, the DNA is TGCGCCAGCAGCTCCGGACAGGGGGCGGTTGGAACTAATGAAAAACTGTTTTTT. It yields the protein CASSSGQGAVGTNEKLFF. The chain combines TRBV5-1 with TRBJ1-4, with 11 nucleotides matching TRBD1. Germline V CDR1 and CDR2: SGHRS, YFSETQ. V was clipped by 3 bases and J by 1 base; unmatched bases: 8. The CDR3 is made up of 18 amino acids. Full variable domain (outside the CDR3, taken from reference TRBV5-1 and TRBJ1-4): KAGVTQTPRYLIKTRGQQVTLSCSPISGHRSVSWYQQTPGQGLQFLFEYFSETQRNKGNFPGRFSGRQFSNSRSEMNVSTLELGDSALYLCASSSGQGAVGTNEKLFFGSGTQLSVL.

The gene calls are TRBV24-1 and TRBJ2-3, with D maybe TRBD1 (5 bases). This CDR3 is built from 14 residues. Per germline, CDR1 KGHDR and CDR2 SFDVKD. V dropped 5 bases and J dropped 4 bases, with 12 bases sitting between them. CDR3 nucleotide sequence: TGTGCCACCAGTGGTCAGGGTCGGGCAGATACGCAGTATTTT. Translating gives CATSGQGRADTQYF.

The chain uses TRBV27 and TRBJ1-2, with D possibly matching TRBD1 (6 bases). The CDR3 is 14 residues long. Germline CDR1 reads MNHEY; CDR2 reads SMNVEV (reference sequence). V lost 6 bases and J lost 1, with 12 bases in between. The CDR3 here is CASSRDTHNYGYTF. The CDR3 DNA sequence: TGTGCCAGCAGCCGGGACACCCATAACTATGGCTACACCTTC.

J is TRBJ1-1 and V is TRBV19; TRBD1 matches at 10 bases. The V gene's germline CDR1 is LNHDA and CDR2 SQIVND (reference sequence). CDR3 size: 13 residues. Trimming at V came to 6 bases and at J to 4 bases, leaving 2 bases not matched to a gene. CDR3 nucleotides: TGTGCCAGTAGAGGGACAGGGGTCACTGAAGCTTTCTTT. It codes for CASRGTGVTEAFF.

The chain joins TRBV3-1 (or the pseudogene TRBV3-2) to TRBJ2-5; 7 bases map to TRBD2. The V and J ends lost 6 bases and 7 bases, in that order; junction bases with no gene match: 8. The CDR3 contains 13 residues. The germline V gene has CDR1 LGHDT and CDR2 YNNKEL (reference sequence). The CDR3 loop is CASSTAGRGTQYF. The CDR3 bases are TGTGCCAGCAGTACAGCGGGGCGAGGGACCCAGTACTTC.

This chain uses TRBV18 with TRBJ2-1; 8 bases map to TRBD2. This CDR3 is 15 amino acids long. V trimming: 3 bases; J trimming: 8 bases; junction bases outside the gene matches: 9. Looked up from germline, CDR1 is KGHSH and CDR2 is LQKENI. Here the CDR3 reads CASSPPSGRNHEQFF. CDR3 DNA sequence: TGTGCCAGCTCACCCCCCAGCGGGAGAAATCATGAGCAGTTCTTC.

This chain connects TRBV7-9 to TRBJ1-6; D unclear. V gave up 2 bases and J gave up 10 bases, with 6 bases separating them. CDR1 is SEHNR and CDR2 is FQNEAQ in the germline V gene (reference sequence). The CDR3 is made up of 12 amino acids. The CDR3, as DNA: TGTGCCAGCAGCTTAATACGGTCACCCCTCCACTTT. Translated: CASSLIRSPLHF.

The chain carries TRBV11-3 and TRBJ2-5, with D perhaps matching TRBD2 (5 bases). CDR3 size: 12 residues. Trimming removed 7 bases from V and 5 bases from J, with 11 bases in between. The germline CDR1 and CDR2 sequences are SGHNT and YENEEA. The CDR3 loop is CASTSGSETQYF. As DNA, the CDR3 is TGTGCCAGCACGTCGGGATCGGAGACCCAGTACTTC.

This clone showed up just once. The genes are TRBV5-8 and TRBJ1-5, with 7 bases identical to TRBD1. V lost 4 bases to trimming and J lost 7 bases; unmatched junction nucleotides: 8. Germline CDR1 reads SGHTS; CDR2 reads YDEGEE. The CDR3 covers 14 residues. CDR3 in amino acids: CASSAGQARQPQHF. The CDR3 region has the DNA TGTGCCAGCAGCGCCGGACAGGCTCGGCAGCCCCAGCATTTT. Variable domain in full (rest from reference TRBV5-8 and TRBJ1-5): EAGVTQSPTHLIKTRGQQATLRCSPISGHTSVYWYQQALGLGLQFLLWYDEGEERNRGNFPPRFSGRQFPNYSSELNVNALELEDSALYLCASSAGQARQPQHFGDGTRLSIL.

The gene calls are TRBV5-1 and TRBJ2-6, with a weak D call TRBD2 (5 bases). The CDR3 covers 15 residues. V was pared by 0 bases and J by 2 bases, with 6 bases between. CDR1 and CDR2 (germline): SGHRS, YFSETQ. For the CDR3, the DNA is TGCGCCAGCAGCTTGGCCGGGGCTGGGGCCAACGTCCTGACTTTC. Encoded protein: CASSLAGAGANVLTF.

The rearrangement uses TRBV5-4 and TRBJ2-1; a possible D gene is TRBD2 (6 bases). The V gene lost 5 bases and the J gene lost 8 bases, with 14 bases spanning the gap. There are 13 residues in the CDR3. Per the germline V gene, CDR1 is SGHNT and CDR2 is YYREEE (reference sequence). This CDR3 is CASRRDFGDEQFF. The CDR3 nucleotides read TGTGCCAGCAGACGGGACTTCGGCGATGAGCAGTTCTTC.

The chain has TRBV7-8 and TRBJ2-5, with D unclear. Looked up from germline, CDR1 is SGHVS and CDR2 is FQNEAQ. Trimming shortened V by 1 base and J by 5 bases, and 14 bases separated the two germline ends. The CDR3 is made up of 15 amino acids. The CDR3 sequence is CASSLGWSGTETQYF. The CDR3 coding sequence is TGTGCCAGCAGCTTAGGATGGAGTGGTACGGAGACCCAGTACTTC. The entire variable domain, with the rest obtained from reference TRBV7-8 and TRBJ2-5, is as follows: GAGVSQSPRYKVAKRGQDVALRCDPISGHVSLFWYQQALGQGPEFLTYFQNEAQLDKSGLPSDRFFAERPEGSVSTLKIQRTQQEDSAVYLCASSLGWSGTETQYFGPGTRLLVL.

This CDR3 is CSAQVGNEQFF. CDR3 DNA: TGCAGTGCACAAGTCGGGAATGAGCAGTTCTTC. The chain joins TRBV20-1 to TRBJ2-1; the D is unclear. V lost 6 bases, J lost 7 bases, and 10 bases lay in between. This CDR3 is 11 amino acids long. Looked up from germline, CDR1 is DFQATT and CDR2 is SNEGSKA (reference sequence).

The rearrangement uses TRBV11-2 and TRBJ1-3; D not certain. The CDR3 loop spans 17 amino acids. V lost 5 bases and J lost 0, with 17 bases in between. CDR1 and CDR2 from the germline V gene are SGHAT and FQNNGV. CDR3 nucleotide sequence: TGTGCCAGCAGCCTTCGGTTAGTGGGAGACTCTGGAAACACCATATATTTT. As protein: CASSLRLVGDSGNTIYF.

The chain combines TRBV19 with TRBJ1-5; TRBD1 agrees at 11 bases. V trimming: 4 bases; J trimming: 3 bases; junction bases outside the gene matches: 2. Germline V CDR1 and CDR2: LNHDA, SQIVND (reference sequence). There are 15 residues in the CDR3. Here the CDR3 reads CASSRDRGFNQPQHF. In nucleotides, the CDR3 is TGTGCCAGTAGTAGGGACAGGGGGTTCAATCAGCCCCAGCATTTT.

The V gene is TRBV6-5, the J gene TRBJ1-5, with TRBD1 identical over 11 bases. Trimming removed 8 bases from V and 3 bases from J; junction bases left unmatched: 3. The CDR3 has 14 residues. Germline CDR1 and CDR2: MNHEY and SVGAGI. The CDR3 DNA reads as TGTGCCAGCGGACAGGGGGCTTTCAATCAGCCCCAGCATTTT. Its translation is CASGQGAFNQPQHF.

The chain has TRBV5-1 and TRBJ2-3; D gene unclear. Trimming pared 0 bases from V and 6 bases from J, leaving 8 bases between. This CDR3 has 13 amino acids. Germline-derived CDR1 and CDR2 are SGHRS and YFSETQ. This CDR3 reads CASSLATGDTQYF. Written as DNA, the CDR3 is TGCGCCAGCAGCTTGGCCACGGGCGATACGCAGTATTTT.

The chain employs TRBV9 and TRBJ2-6, with 13 positions matching TRBD2. Germline trimming cut 4 bases from V and 0 bases from J; bases unmatched to any gene: 4. The CDR3 has 18 amino acids. Germline V gene data show CDR1 as SGDLS and CDR2 as YYNGEE. Here the CDR3 DNA reads TGTGCCAGCAGCCAGGGACTAGCGGGAAACTCTGGGGCCAACGTCCTGACTTTC. It is translated as CASSQGLAGNSGANVLTF.

CDR3 nucleotide sequence: TGTGCCAGCATGAGGACAGGGGGCACAGATACGCAGTATTTT. Translated: CASMRTGGTDTQYF. J is TRBJ2-3 and V is TRBV3-1 (or the pseudogene TRBV3-2); 9 bases fit TRBD1. Losses at the gene ends were 7 bases for V and 1 base for J; bases not matched to a gene: 3. The CDR3 consists of 14 residues. Germline lookup yields CDR1 LGHDT and CDR2 YNNKEL (reference sequence).

CDR3 sequence: CASSLGTGSSYEQYF. CDR3 bases: TGCGCCAGCAGCTTGGGGACAGGCAGCTCCTACGAGCAGTACTTC. V is TRBV5-1 and J is TRBJ2-7, with 7 bases fitting TRBD1. Germline-derived CDR1 and CDR2 are SGHRS and YFSETQ. V lost 0 bases to trimming and J lost 0 bases; unmatched junction nucleotides: 3. This CDR3 has 15 residues.

This clone was observed once. The chain is built from TRBV6-5 and TRBJ1-2; a possible D gene is TRBD1 (5 bases). Germline V lookup: CDR1 MNHEY, CDR2 SVGAGI. V was shortened by 10 bases and J by 5 bases, with 17 bases between the two germline ends. This CDR3 spans 13 amino acids. CDR3 DNA: TGTGCCACCAGACCGGGACGGTTATATGGCTACACCTTC. This codes for CATRPGRLYGYTF.

About this clone: Additional DNA sequences in this sample encode the identical CDR3. V is TRBV12-5 and J is TRBJ2-6; possibly TRBD1 or TRBD2 for D (5 bases each). V lost 3 bases to trimming and J lost 3 bases, with 9 bases between them. Germline V gene data show CDR1 as LGHNT and CDR2 as FRNRAP. The CDR3 is 15 residues long. The CDR3 region is CASGFGAGGANVLTF. CDR3 DNA sequence: TGTGCTAGTGGTTTCGGGGCGGGTGGGGCCAACGTCCTGACTTTC.